The rows below give T cell receptor beta chains drawn from one sample of a study of control samples from healthy donors and cancer patients. Libraries were prepared by immunoSEQ multiplex PCR; TCRdb keeps only in-frame clonotypes and omits some of them. Of about 150,000 clones listed, 93% are singletons. Sequenced: blood. These receptors all stem from a man aged 50 to 60 in good health. CDR3s include the opening cysteine and the closing phenylalanine or tryptophan. Each record gives: V gene, D gene, clone size, J gene, CDR3 DNA, CDR3 protein. A D gene is named only where the DNA matches it firmly. Size tells how often a clone was seen (once, few, many) or the class of an expanded clone, and some rows leave it out.

>TRBV10-3|NA|NA|TRBJ2-1
TGTGCCATCACCCCCAGGGGTGGTTCGGACAATGAGCAGTTCTTC
CAITPRGGSDNEQFF
>TRBV6-6|NA|NA|TRBJ1-1
TGTGCCAGCAGCTCCGCAGAAGCTTTCTTT
CASSSAEAFF
>TRBV12-3/TRBV12-4|NA|NA|TRBJ2-1
TGTGCCAGCAGAAGATTGGGGAGTGAGCAGTTCTTC
CASRRLGSEQFF
>TRBV2|NA|NA|TRBJ2-1
TGTGCCAGCAGTACCGACTACAATGAGCAGTTCTTC
CASSTDYNEQFF
>TRBV19|TRBD2|few|TRBJ2-1
TGTGCCACCCAGGGGACTAGCGGGTTGGATGAGCAGTTCTTC
CATQGTSGLDEQFF
>TRBV28|TRBD1|NA|TRBJ1-4
TGTGCCAGCAGTTCGACAGGGGATGCTAATGAAAAACTGTTTTTT
CASSSTGDANEKLFF
>TRBV7-9|NA|NA|TRBJ1-4
TGTGCCAGCAGCTTTCTAATCTCTGCGTCTAATGAAAAACTGTTTTTT
CASSFLISASNEKLFF
>TRBV25-1|NA|NA|TRBJ2-5
TGTGCCAGCAGTGGAGGACTGGGGGTAGCGGAGACCCAGTACTTC
CASSGGLGVAETQYF
>TRBV11-3|NA|NA|TRBJ2-2
TGTGCCAGCAGCTTGAACACCGGGGAGCTGTTTTTT
CASSLNTGELFF
>TRBV7-2|NA|NA|TRBJ1-1
TGTGCCAGCAGCTTAATCAGGGACACTGAAGCTTTCTTT
CASSLIRDTEAFF
>TRBV11-3|NA|NA|TRBJ2-2
TGTGCCAGCAGCCCCAAGGAAGCGGGCACCGGGGAGCTGTTTTTT
CASSPKEAGTGELFF
>TRBV4-1|TRBD2|once|TRBJ2-6
TGCGCCAGCAGCCAAGAGGGGACTACCTCAGCCAACGTCCTGACTTTC
CASSQEGTTSANVLTF